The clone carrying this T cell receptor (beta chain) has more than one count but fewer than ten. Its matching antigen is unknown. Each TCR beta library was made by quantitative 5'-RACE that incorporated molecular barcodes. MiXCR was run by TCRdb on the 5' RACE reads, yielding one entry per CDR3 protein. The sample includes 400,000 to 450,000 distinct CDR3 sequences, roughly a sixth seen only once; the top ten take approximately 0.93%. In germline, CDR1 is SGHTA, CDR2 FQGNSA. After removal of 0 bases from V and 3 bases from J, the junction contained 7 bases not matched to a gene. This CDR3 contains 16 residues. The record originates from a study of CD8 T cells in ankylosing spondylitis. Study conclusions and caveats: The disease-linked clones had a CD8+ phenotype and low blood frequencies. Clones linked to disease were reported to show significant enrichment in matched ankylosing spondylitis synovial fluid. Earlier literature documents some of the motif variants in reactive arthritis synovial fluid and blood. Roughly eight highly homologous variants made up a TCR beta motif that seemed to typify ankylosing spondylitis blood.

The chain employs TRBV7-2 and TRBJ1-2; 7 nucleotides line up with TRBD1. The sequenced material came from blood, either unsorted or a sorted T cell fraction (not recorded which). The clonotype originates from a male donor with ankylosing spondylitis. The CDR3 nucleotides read TGTGCCAGCAGCTTAGCATCGGGCCAGGGGGACTATGGCTACACCTTC. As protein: CASSLASGQGDYGYTF.